The clone carrying this T cell receptor (beta chain) was seen a few times. Its specificity is not known. The data derive from a study of T cell repertoires in cytomegalovirus infection. TCRdb re-derived calls from the reads in MiXCR, one entry per CDR3 protein. There are some 220,000 distinct CDR3 sequences in the sample; 35% to 40% occur only once, and more than 50% lies in the top ten. V was clipped by 9 bases and J by 4 bases; unmatched bases: 5. This CDR3 is 12 amino acids long. The receptor's source is a human donor in good health (CMV status not recorded). Some clones in this sample may be carry-over from other donors' samples. The chain links TRBV12-3 or TRBV12-4 to TRBJ2-5; 7 bases are a match to TRBD2. This sample comprised CD8+ T cells from cultured PBMCs, obtained from culture after CMV antigen stimulation. CDR3 DNA: TGTGCCAGTTCGGGGGGTGGAGAGACCCAGTACTTC. Residues: CASSGGGETQYF.